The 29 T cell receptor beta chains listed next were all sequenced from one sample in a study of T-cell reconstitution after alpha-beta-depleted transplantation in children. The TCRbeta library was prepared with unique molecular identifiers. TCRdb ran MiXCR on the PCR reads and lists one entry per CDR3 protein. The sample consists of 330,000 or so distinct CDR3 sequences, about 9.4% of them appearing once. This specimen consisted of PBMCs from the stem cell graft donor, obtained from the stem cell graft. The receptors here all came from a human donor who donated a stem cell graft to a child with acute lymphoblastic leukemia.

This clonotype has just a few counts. The CDR3 here is CASSFRVAGVFPHGELFF. The CDR3 region has the DNA TGTGCCAGCAGTTTTCGAGTCGCGGGAGTCTTCCCCCACGGGGAGCTGTTTTTT. This chain links TRBV28 with TRBJ2-2; 7 bases align to TRBD2. The CDR3 covers 18 residues. Trimming removed 3 bases from V and 7 bases from J; junction bases left unmatched: 17. CDR1 and CDR2 (germline): MDHEN, SYDVKM.

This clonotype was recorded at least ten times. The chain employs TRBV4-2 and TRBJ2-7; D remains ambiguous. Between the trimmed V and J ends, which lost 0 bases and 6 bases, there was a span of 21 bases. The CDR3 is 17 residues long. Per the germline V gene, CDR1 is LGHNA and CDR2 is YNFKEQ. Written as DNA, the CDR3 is TGTGCCAGCAGCCAAGAAGCTTCTAGAGCTCTGGTCTCCGAGCAGTACTTC. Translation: CASSQEASRALVSEQYF.

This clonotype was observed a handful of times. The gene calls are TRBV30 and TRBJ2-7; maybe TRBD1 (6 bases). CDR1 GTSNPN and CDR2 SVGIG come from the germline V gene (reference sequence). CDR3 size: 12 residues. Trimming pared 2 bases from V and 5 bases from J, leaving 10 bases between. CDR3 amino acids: CAWSSGGNEQYF. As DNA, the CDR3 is TGTGCCTGGAGTTCTGGGGGCAACGAGCAGTACTTC.

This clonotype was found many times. The CDR3 sequence: CASSFTTVSSYNEQFF. The CDR3 DNA sequence: TGTGCCAGCAGCTTCACGACAGTCAGCTCCTACAATGAGCAGTTCTTC. The gene calls are TRBV7-6 and TRBJ2-1, with D tentatively TRBD1 (5 bases). The CDR3 is 16 amino acids. Germline V gives CDR1 SGHVS, CDR2 FNYEAQ. V lost 3 bases and J 0 bases, leaving 12 bases between the germline ends.

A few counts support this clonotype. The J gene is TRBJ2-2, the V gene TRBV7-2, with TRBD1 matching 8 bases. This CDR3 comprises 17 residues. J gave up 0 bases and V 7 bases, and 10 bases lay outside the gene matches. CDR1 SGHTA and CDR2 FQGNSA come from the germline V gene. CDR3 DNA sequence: TGTGCCAGCACTCTTCGGTTACAGGGGGCGAACACCGGGGAGCTGTTTTTT. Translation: CASTLRLQGANTGELFF.

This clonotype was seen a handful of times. The CDR3 sequence: CASSQTGGGYEQYF. CDR3 coding DNA: TGCGCCAGCAGCCAGACAGGGGGGGGTTACGAGCAGTACTTC. This chain connects TRBV4-3 to TRBJ2-7, with 9 positions matching TRBD1. V gave up 3 bases and J gave up 4 bases; unmatched junction bases: 4. CDR3 length: 14 residues. Germline V gene sequence: CDR1 LGHNA, CDR2 YSLEER.

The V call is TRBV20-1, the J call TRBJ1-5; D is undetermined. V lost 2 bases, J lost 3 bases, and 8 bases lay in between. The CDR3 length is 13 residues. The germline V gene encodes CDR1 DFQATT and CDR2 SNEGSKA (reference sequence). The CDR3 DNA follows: TGCAGTGCTAGAACTTTTCCCAATCAGCCCCAGCATTTT. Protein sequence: CSARTFPNQPQHF.

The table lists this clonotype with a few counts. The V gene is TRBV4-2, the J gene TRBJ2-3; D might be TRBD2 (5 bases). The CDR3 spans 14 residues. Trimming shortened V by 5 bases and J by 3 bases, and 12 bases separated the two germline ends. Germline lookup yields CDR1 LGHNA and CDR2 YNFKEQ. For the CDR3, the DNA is TGTGCCAGCAGCTCTCGGACTCTGACAGATACGCAGTATTTT. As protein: CASSSRTLTDTQYF.

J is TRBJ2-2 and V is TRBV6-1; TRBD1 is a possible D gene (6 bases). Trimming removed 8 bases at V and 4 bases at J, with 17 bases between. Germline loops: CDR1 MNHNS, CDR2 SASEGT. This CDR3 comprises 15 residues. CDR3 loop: CASQQDSLGTGELFF. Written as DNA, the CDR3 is TGTGCCAGCCAACAGGACAGTCTGGGCACCGGGGAGCTGTTTTTT.

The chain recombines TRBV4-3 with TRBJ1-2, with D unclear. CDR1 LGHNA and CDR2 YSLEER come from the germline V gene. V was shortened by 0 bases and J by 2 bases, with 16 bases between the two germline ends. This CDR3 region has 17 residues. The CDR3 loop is CASSQDGLGPVNYGYTF. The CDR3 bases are TGCGCCAGCAGCCAAGACGGCCTAGGGCCAGTCAACTATGGCTACACCTTC.

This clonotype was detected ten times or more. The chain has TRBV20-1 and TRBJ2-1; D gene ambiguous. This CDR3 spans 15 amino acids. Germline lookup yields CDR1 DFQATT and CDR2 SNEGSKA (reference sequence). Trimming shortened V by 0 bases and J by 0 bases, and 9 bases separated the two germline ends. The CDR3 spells CSARDPASSYNEQFF. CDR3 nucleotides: TGCAGTGCTAGAGATCCCGCTAGCTCCTACAATGAGCAGTTCTTC.

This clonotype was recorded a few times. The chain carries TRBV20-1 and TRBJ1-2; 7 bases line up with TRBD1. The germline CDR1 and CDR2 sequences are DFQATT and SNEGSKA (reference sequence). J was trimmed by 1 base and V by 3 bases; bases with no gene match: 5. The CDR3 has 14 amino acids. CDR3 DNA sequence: TGCAGTGCTAGCGGGGGACAGTTTAACTATGGCTACACCTTC. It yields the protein CSASGGQFNYGYTF.

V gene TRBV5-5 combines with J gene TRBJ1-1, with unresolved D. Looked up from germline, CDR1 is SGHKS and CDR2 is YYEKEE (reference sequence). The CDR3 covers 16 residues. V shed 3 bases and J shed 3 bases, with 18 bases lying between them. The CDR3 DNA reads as TGTGCCAGCAGCTCCCCCCTTCAGGCCGCGGACACTGAAGCTTTCTTT. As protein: CASSSPLQAADTEAFF. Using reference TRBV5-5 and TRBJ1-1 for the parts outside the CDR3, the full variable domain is DAGVTQSPTHLIKTRGQQVTLRCSPISGHKSVSWYQQVLGQGPQFIFQYYEKEERGRGNFPDRFSARQFPNYSSELNVNALLLGDSALYLCASSSPLQAADTEAFFGQGTRLTVV.

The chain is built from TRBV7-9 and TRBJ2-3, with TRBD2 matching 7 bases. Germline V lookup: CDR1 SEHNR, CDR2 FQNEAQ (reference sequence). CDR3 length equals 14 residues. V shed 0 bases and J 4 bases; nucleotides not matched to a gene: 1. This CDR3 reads CASSLALAADTQYF. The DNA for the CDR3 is TGTGCCAGCAGCTTAGCCCTAGCGGCAGATACGCAGTATTTT. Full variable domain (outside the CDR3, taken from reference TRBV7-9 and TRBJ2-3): DTGVSQNPRHKITKRGQNVTFRCDPISEHNRLYWYRQTLGQGPEFLTYFQNEAQLEKSRLLSDRFSAERPKGSFSTLEIQRTEQGDSAMYLCASSLALAADTQYFGPGTRLTVL.

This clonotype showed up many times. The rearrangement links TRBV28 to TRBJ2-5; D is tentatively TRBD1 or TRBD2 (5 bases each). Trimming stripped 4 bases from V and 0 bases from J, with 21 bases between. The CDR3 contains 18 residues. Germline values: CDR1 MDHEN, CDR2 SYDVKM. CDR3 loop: CASSSFSGLRLHQETQYF. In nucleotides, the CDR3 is TGTGCCAGCAGTTCTTTTTCGGGGCTTAGACTTCACCAAGAGACCCAGTACTTC.

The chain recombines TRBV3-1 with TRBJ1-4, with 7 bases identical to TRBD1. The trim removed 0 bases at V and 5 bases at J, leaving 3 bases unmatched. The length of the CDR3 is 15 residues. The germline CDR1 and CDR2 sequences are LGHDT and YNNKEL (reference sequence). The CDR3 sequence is CASSQDARGNEKLFF. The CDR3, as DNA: TGTGCCAGCAGCCAAGACGCCAGGGGGAATGAAAAACTGTTTTTT.

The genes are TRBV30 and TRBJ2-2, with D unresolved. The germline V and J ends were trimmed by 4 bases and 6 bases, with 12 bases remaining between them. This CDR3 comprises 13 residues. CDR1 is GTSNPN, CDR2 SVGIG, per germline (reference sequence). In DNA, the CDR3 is TGTGCCTGGACCTCTAGTTCTCCCGGGGAGCTGTTTTTT. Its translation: CAWTSSSPGELFF.

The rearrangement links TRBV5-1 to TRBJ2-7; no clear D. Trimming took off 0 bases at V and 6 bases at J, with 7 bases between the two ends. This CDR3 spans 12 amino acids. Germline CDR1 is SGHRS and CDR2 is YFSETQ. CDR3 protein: CASSLETAEQYF. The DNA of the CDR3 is TGCGCCAGCAGCTTGGAAACGGCCGAGCAGTACTTC.

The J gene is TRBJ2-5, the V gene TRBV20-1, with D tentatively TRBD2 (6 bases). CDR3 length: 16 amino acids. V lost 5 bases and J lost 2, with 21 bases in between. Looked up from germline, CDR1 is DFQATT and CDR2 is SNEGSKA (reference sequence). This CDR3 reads CSADTSRDLGQETQYF. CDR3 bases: TGCAGTGCTGATACCTCCCGGGACTTGGGGCAAGAGACCCAGTACTTC.

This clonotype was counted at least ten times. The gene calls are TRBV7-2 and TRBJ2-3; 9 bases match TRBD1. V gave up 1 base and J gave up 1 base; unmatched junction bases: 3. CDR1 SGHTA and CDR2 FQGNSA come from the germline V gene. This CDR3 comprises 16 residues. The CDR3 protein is CASSLGDRAGTDTQYF. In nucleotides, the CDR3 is TGTGCCAGCAGCTTAGGGGACAGGGCTGGCACAGATACGCAGTATTTT.

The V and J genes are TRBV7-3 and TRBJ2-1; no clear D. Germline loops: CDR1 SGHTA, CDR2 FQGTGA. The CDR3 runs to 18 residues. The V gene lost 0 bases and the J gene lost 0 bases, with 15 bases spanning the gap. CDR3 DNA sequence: TGTGCCAGCAGCTTAACGATCCTATTTCAGAGCTCCTACAATGAGCAGTTCTTC. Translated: CASSLTILFQSSYNEQFF.

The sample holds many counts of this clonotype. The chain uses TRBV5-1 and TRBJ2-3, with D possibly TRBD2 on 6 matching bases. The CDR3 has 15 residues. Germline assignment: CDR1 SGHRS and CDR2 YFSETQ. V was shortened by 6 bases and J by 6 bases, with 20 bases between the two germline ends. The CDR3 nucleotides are TGCGCCAGCAACTCACCAAGTGTCGGAGGGGATACGCAGTATTTT. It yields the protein CASNSPSVGGDTQYF.

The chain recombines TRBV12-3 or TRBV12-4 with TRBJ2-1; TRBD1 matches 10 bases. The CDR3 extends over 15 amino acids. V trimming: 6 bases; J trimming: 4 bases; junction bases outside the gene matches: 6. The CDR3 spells CASRPGTGVYNEQFF. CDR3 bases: TGTGCCAGCAGACCCGGGACAGGGGTTTACAATGAGCAGTTCTTC.

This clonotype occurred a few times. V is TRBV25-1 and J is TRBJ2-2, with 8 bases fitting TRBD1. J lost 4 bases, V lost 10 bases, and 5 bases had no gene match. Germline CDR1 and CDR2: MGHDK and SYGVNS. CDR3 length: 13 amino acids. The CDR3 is CAIQGAGTGELFF. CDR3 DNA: TGTGCCATCCAGGGGGCGGGCACCGGGGAGCTGTTTTTT. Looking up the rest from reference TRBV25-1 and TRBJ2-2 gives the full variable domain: EADIYQTPRYLVIGTGKKITLECSQTMGHDKMYWYQQDPGMELHLIHYSYGVNSTEKGDLSSESTVSRIRTEHFPLTLESARPSHTSQYLCAIQGAGTGELFFGEGSRLTVL.

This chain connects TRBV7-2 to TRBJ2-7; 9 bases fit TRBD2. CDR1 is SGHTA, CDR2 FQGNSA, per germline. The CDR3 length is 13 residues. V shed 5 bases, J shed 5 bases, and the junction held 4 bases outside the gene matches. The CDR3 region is CASSRRLADEQYF. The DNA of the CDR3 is TGTGCCAGCAGCCGAAGACTAGCGGACGAGCAGTACTTC.

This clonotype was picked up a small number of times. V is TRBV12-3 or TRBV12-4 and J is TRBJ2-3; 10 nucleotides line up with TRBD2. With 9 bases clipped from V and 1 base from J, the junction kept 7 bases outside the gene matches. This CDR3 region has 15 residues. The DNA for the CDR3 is TGTGCCAGTTCGACTAGCGGGTATCGCACAGATACGCAGTATTTT. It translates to CASSTSGYRTDTQYF.

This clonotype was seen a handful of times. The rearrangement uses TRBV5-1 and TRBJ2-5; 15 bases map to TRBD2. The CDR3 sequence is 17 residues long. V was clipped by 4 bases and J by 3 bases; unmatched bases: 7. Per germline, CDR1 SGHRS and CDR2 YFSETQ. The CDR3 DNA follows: TGCGCCAGCAGCCCCGGACTAGCGGGAGGGCCGGAAGAGACCCAGTACTTC. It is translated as CASSPGLAGGPEETQYF.

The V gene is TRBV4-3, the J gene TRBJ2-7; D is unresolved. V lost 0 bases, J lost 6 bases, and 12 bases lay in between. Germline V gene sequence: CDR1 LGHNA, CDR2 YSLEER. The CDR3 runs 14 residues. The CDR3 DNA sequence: TGCGCCAGCAGCCAAGATGCTAGTGGGGTCGAGCAGTACTTC. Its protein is CASSQDASGVEQYF.

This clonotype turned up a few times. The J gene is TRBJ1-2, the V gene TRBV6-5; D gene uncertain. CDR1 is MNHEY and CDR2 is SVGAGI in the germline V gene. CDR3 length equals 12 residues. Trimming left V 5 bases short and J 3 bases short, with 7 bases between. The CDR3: CASSTPYYGYTF. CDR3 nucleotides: TGTGCCAGCAGTACACCTTACTATGGCTACACCTTC.